This T cell receptor (beta chain) is drawn from a study of molecular identifiers for immune sequencing clone quantification. CD8+CD4-CCR7+CD45RA+ sorting gave the naive CD8 T cells. TCRdb reanalysed the PCR reads using MiXCR and keeps one entry per CDR3 protein. The sample records 300,000 to 350,000 distinct CDR3 sequences, 20% to 25% being singletons. To note about this clonotype: A much larger clone differs by one base, so this may be a read error.

CDR1 PRHDT and CDR2 FYEKMQ come from the germline V gene (reference sequence). The CDR3 length is 12 residues. The chain employs TRBV13 and TRBJ2-7; weak D call: TRBD2 (5 bases). This clonotype was sampled from a human donor in good health. Some libraries in this study had Jurkat cell RNA spiked in. The sample comprised naive CD8+ T cells from blood, with Jurkat cell RNA spiked in. Specified subset: FACS-sorted CD8+CD4-CCR7+CD45RA+ naive T cells. The CDR3 protein is CASRSRGEEQCF. CDR3 nucleotides: TGTGCCAGCAGATCCCGGGGTGAGGAGCAGTGCTTC.